This T cell receptor (beta chain) was profiled in a study of breast tumors, draining lymph nodes, adjacent tissues. TCRdb called the multiplex PCR reads again in MiXCR, with one record for every CDR3 protein. There are about 180,000 distinct CDR3 sequences in the sample; 30% to 35% occur only once, and about 4% lies in the top ten. Breast cancer patients provided tissue from their axillary draining lymph nodes. The CDR3 totals 16 residues. J was trimmed by 4 bases and V by 5 bases; bases with no gene match: 10. Germline loops: CDR1 MNHNS, CDR2 SASEGT. Sequencing used axillary lymph node tissue. This sequence joins TRBV6-1 and TRBJ1-3, with 8 positions matching TRBD1. This receptor was taken from a female donor with breast cancer. Some clones in this sample may be carry-over from other donors' samples. DNA for the CDR3: TGTGCCAGCAGTCAACCCCAGGGGGCAACCGGAAACACCATATATTTT. Its translation is CASSQPQGATGNTIYF.